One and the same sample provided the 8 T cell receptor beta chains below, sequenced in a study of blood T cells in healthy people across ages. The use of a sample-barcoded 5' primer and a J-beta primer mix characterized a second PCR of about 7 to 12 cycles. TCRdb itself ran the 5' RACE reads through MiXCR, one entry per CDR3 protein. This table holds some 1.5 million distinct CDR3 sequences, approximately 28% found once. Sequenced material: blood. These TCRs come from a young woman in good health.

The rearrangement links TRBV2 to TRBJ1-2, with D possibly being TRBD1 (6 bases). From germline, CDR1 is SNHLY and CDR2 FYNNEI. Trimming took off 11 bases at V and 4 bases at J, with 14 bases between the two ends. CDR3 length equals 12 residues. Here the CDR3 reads CAGNTGPYGYTF. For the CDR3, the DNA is TGTGCCGGAAATACAGGGCCCTATGGCTACACCTTC.

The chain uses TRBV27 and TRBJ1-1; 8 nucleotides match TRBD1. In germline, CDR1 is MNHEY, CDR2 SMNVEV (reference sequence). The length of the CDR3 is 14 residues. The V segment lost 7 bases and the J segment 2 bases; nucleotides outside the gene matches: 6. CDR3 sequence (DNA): TGTGCCAGCAAATTTGACAGGGGAAACACTGAAGCTTTCTTT. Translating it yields CASKFDRGNTEAFF.

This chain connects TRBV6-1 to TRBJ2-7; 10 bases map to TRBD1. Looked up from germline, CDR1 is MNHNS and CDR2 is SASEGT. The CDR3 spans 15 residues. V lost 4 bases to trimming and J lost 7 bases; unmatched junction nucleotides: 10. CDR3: CASSGSTGGKDEQYF. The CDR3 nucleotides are TGTGCCAGCAGTGGTTCGACAGGGGGCAAGGATGAGCAGTACTTC.

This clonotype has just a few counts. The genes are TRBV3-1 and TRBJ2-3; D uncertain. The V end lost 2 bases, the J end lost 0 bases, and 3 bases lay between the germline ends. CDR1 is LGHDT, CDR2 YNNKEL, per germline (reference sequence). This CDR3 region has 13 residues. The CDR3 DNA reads TGTGCCAGCAGCCAACAGAGCACAGATACGCAGTATTTT. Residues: CASSQQSTDTQYF.

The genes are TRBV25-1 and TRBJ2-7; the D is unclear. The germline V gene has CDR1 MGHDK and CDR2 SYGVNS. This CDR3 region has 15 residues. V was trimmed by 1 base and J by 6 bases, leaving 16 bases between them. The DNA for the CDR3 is TGTGCCAGCAGTGAATCAAGCAGGAGACGCGGCGAGCAGTACTTC. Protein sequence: CASSESSRRRGEQYF.

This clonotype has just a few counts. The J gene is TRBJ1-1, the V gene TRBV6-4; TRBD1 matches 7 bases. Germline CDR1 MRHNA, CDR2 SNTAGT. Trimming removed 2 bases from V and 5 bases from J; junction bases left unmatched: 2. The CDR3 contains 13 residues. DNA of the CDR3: TGTGCCAGCAGTGACCAACAGGGGACTGAAGCTTTCTTT. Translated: CASSDQQGTEAFF.

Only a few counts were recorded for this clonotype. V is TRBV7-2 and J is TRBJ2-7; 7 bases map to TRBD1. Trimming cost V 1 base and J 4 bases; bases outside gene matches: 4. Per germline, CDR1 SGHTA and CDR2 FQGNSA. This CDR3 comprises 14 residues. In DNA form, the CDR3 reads TGTGCCAGCAGCTTAGGGGGGACAGAATACGAGCAGTACTTC. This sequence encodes CASSLGGTEYEQYF.

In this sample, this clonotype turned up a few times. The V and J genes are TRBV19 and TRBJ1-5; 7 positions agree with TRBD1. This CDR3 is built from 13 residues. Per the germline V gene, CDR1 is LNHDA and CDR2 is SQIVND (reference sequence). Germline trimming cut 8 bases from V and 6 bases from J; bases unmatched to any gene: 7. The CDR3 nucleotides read TGTGCCAGTTCCCGACAGGGACCTCAGCCCCAGCATTTT. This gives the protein CASSRQGPQPQHF.